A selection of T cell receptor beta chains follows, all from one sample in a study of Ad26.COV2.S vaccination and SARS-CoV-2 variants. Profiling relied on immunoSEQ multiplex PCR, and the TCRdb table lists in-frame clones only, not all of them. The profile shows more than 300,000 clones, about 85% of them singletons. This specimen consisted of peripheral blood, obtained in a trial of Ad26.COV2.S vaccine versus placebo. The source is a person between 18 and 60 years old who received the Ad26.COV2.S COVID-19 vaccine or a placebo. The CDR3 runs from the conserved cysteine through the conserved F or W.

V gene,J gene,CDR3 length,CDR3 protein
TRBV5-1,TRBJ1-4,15,CASSLFWGQDEKLFF
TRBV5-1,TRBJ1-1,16,CASSLAGAGSGTEAFF
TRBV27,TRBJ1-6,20,CASSTPTGTGGIFLGSPLHF
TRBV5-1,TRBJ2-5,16,CASSLTAVAGGQTQYF
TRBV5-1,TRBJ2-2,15,CASSLGGANTGELFF
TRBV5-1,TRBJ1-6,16,CASSPRGFAYNSPLHF
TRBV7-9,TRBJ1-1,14,CASRTLAVGTEAFF
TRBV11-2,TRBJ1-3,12,CASSLPDNTIYF
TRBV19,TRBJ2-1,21,CASSILRMGRGRGVSYNEQFF
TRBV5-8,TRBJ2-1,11,CASSFYNEQFF
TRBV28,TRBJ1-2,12,CASIQTGHGYTF
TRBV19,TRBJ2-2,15,CASSINQGGTGELFF
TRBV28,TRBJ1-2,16,CASRNPQGAALRGYTF
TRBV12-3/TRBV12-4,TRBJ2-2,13,CASSKTSTGELFF
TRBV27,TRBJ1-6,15,CASSSRQSLYSPLHF
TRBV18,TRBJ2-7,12,CASSPEGYEQYF
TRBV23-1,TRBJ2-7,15,CASSQSDRARYEQYF
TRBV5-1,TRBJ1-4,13,CASSLGSVEKLFF
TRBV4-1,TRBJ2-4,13,CASSPLTLNIQYF
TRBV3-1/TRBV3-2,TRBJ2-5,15,CASSQAFSGGKTQYF
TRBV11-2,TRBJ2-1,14,CASSLTSGNNEQFF
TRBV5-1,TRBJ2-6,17,CASSIGRTGAGANVLTF
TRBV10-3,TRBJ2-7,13,CATEVQGRYEQYF
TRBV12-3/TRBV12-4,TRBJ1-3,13,CASQPNSGNTIYF
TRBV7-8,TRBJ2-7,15,CASSRGGSQTYEQYF
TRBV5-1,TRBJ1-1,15,CASSLAAGVNTEAFF
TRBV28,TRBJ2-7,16,CASSTLGGLISYEQYF
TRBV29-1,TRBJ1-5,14,CSAGEAGSNQPQHF
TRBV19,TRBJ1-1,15,CASRKPTGSVTEAFF
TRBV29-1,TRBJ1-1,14,CSARQGNGNTEAFF
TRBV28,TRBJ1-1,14,CASRDGPTVAGAFF
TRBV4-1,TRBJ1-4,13,CASSQEAGTLLFF
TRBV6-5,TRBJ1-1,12,CASSFPGLEAFF
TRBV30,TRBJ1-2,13,CAWSADRGRGYTF
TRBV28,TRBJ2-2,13,CATRGGRTGELFF
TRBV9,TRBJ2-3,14,CASSVQGAENTQYF
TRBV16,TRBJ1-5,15,CASSQGGGGVQPQHF
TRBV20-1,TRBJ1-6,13,CSASGGANSPLHF